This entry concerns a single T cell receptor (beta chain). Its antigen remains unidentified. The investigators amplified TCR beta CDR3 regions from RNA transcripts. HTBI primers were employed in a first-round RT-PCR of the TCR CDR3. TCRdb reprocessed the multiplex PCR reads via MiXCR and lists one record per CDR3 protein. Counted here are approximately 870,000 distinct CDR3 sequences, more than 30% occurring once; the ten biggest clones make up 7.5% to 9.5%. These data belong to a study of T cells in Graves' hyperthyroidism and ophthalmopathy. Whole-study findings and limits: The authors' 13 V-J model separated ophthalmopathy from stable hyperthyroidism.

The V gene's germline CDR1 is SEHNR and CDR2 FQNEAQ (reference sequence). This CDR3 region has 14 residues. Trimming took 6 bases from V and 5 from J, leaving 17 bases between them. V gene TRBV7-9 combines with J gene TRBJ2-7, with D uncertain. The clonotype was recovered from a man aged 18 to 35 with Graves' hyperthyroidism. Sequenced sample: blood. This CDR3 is CASSLRSPLHEQYF. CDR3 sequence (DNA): TGTGCCAGCAGTTTGAGAAGTCCCCTGCACGAGCAGTACTTC.